This T cell receptor beta chain was sequenced for a study of T cell responses to AZD1222 COVID-19 vaccine. Some clones are missing from TCRdb's copy, which holds only in-frame ones; the method was immunoSEQ multiplex PCR. Among tens of thousands of clones, approximately 86% were seen once, and the ten largest hold about 6%. Concerning this clone itself: Its antigen is currently unknown.

V shed 5 bases, J shed 12 bases, and the junction held 10 bases outside the gene matches. CDR1 and CDR2 from the germline V gene are MDHEN and SYDVKM. The CDR3 covers 13 residues. General study points: Within unmutated variant regions lay the reported targets of nearly half of spike-specific TCRs. It should be noted that donors were predominantly white British and more often female, and clonal diversity was possibly underestimated.

The V gene is TRBV28, the J gene TRBJ2-1; 7 nucleotides align to TRBD1. The starting material was peripheral blood, obtained on day 0 of AZD1222 vaccination. The receptor was derived from an adult in good health. This CDR3 is CASSPNNRGPQFF. Here the CDR3 DNA reads TGTGCCAGCAGTCCGAATAACAGGGGTCCGCAGTTCTTC.